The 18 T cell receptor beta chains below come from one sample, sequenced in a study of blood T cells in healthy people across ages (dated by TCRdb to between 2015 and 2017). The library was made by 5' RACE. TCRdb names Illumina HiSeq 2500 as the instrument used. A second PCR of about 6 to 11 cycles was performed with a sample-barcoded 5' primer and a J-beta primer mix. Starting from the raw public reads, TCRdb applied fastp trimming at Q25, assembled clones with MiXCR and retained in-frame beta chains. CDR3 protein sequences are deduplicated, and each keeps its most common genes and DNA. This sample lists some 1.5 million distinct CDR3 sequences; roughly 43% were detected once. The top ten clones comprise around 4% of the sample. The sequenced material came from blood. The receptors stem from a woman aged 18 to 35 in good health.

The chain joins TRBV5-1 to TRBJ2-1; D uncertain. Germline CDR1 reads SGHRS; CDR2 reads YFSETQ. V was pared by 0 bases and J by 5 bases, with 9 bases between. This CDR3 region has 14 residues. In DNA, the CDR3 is TGCGCCAGCAGCTTGGCGGTTACGGACAATGAGCAGTTCTTC. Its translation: CASSLAVTDNEQFF.

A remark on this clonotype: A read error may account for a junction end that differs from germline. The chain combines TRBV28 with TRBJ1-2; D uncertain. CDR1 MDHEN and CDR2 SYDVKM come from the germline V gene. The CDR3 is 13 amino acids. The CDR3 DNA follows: TGTGCTAGCAGTTTAGAGAGTTTTGGTGGCTACACCTTC. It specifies CASSLESFGGYTF.

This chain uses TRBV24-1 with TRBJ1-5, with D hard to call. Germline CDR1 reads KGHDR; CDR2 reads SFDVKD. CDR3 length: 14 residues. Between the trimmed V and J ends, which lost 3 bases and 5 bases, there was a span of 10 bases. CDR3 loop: CATSDRGSYQPQHF. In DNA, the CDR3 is TGTGCCACCAGTGATCGGGGATCTTATCAGCCCCAGCATTTT.

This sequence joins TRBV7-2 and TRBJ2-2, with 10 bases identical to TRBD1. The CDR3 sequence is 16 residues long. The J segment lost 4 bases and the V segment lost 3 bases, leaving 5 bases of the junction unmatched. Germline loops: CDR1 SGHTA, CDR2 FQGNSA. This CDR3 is CASSFGTGVTTGELFF. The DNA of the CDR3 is TGTGCCAGCAGCTTCGGGACAGGGGTGACCACCGGGGAGCTGTTTTTT.

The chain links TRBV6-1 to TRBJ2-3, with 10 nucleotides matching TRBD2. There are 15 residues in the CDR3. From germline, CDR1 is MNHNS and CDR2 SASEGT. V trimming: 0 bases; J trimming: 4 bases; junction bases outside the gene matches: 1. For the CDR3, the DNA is TGTGCCAGCAGTGAAGCAGCGGGAGGGCCAGATACGCAGTATTTT. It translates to CASSEAAGGPDTQYF.

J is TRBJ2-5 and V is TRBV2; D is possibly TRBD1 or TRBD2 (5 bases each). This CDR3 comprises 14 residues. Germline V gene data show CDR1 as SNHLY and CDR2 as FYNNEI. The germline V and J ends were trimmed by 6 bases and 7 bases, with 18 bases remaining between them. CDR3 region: CASSRDGGVGTQYF. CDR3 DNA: TGTGCCAGCAGCAGAGATGGGGGAGTTGGGACCCAGTACTTC.

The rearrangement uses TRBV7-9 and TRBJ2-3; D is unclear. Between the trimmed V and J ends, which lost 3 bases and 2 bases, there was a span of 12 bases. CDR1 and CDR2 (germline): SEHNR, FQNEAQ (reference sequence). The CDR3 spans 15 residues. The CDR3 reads CASSFNRESTDTQYF. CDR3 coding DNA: TGTGCCAGCAGCTTCAACAGAGAATCCACAGATACGCAGTATTTT.

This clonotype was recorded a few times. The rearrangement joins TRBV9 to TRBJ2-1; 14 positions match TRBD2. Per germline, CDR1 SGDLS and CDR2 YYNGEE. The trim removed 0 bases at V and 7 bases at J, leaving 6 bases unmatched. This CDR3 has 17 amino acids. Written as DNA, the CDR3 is TGTGCCAGCAGCGTAGGACTAGCGGGAGGGAGTCGGAATGAGCAGTTCTTC. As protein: CASSVGLAGGSRNEQFF.

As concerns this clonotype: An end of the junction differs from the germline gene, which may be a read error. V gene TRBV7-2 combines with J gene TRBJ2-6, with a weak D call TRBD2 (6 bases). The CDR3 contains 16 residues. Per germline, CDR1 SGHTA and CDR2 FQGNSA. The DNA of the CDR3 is TGTGACAGCAGCTCCTCTACGGGGACTGGGGTCAACGTCCTGACTTTC. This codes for CDSSSSTGTGVNVLTF.

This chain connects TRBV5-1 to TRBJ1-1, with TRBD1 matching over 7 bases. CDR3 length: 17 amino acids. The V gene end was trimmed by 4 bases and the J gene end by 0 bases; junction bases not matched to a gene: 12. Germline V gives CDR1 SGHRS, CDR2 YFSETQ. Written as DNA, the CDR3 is TGCGCCAGCAGCAGAATTCTTCAGGGGGAGATGAACACTGAAGCTTTCTTT. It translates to CASSRILQGEMNTEAFF.

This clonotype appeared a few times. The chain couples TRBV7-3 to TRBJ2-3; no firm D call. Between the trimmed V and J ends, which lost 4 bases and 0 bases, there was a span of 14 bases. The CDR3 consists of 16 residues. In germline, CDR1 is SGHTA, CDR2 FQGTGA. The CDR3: CASSSQRTLSTDTQYF. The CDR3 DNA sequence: TGTGCCAGCAGCTCTCAAAGGACCCTAAGCACAGATACGCAGTATTTT.

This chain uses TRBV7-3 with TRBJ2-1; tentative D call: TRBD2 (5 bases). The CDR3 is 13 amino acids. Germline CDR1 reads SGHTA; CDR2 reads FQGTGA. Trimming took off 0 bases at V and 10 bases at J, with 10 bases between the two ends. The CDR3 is CASSLTGQREQFF. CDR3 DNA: TGTGCCAGCAGCTTAACGGGCCAGCGGGAGCAGTTCTTC.

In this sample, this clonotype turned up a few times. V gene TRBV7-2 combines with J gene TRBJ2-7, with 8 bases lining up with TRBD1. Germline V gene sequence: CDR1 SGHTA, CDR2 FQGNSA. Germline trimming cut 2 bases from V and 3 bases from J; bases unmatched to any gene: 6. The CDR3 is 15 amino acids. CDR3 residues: CASSLRGQVIYEQYF. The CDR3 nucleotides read TGTGCCAGCAGCTTAAGGGGACAGGTTATCTACGAGCAGTACTTC.

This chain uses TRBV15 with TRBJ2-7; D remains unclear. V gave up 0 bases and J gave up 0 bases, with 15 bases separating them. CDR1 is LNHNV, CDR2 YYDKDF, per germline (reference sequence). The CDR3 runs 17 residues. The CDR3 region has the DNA TGTGCCACCAGCAGAGATCGGTTCGTAGGGTCCTCCTACGAGCAGTACTTC. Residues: CATSRDRFVGSSYEQYF.

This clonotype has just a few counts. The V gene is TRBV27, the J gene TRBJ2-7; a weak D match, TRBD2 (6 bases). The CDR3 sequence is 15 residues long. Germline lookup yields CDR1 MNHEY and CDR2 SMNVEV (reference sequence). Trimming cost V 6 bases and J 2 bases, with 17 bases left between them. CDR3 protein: CASRYTSSAAYEQYF. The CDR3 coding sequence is TGTGCCAGCAGGTATACTTCTAGCGCAGCCTACGAGCAGTACTTC.

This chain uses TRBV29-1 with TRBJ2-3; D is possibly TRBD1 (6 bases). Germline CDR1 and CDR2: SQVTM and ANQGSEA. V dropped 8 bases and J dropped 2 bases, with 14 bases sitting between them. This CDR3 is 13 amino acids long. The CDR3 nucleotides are TGCAGCATATACAGGGCTAACACAGATACGCAGTATTTT. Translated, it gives CSIYRANTDTQYF.

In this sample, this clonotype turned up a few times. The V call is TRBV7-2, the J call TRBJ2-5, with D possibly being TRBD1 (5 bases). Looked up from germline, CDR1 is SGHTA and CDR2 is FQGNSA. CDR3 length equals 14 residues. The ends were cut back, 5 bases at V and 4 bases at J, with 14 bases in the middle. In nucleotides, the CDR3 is TGTGCCAGCAGCGCAGGGTTTGGTGGAGAGACCCAGTACTTC. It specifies CASSAGFGGETQYF.

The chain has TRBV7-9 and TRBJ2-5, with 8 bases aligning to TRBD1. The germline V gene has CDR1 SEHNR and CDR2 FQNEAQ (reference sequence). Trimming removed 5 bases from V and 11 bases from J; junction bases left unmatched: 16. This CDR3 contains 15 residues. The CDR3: CASSPPGTGLNEQYF. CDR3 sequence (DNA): TGTGCCAGCAGCCCCCCCGGGACAGGCTTGAATGAGCAGTACTTC.